This is a list of T cell receptor beta chains from one sample in a study of blood T cell repertoires in COVID-19. Profiled with immunoSEQ multiplex PCR; TCRdb holds only in-frame clones, not every one. The table has some 41,000 clones, about 86% seen once; the top ten hold about 9%. The sequencing input was peripheral blood. These receptors originate from a human donor in a cohort sampled during active COVID-19. CDR3s include the opening cysteine and the closing phenylalanine or tryptophan. The order of the fields is clone size, D gene, V gene, J gene, CDR3 DNA, CDR3 protein. A D gene is named only where the DNA matches it firmly. Some rows have no size entry. The others give once, few or many, or a class for an expanded clone.

NA	NA	TRBV19	TRBJ2-1	TGTGCCAGTTATGATCGGGGTCAAGGGCAGTTCTTC	CASYDRGQGQFF
NA	TRBD1	TRBV7-9	TRBJ2-7	TGTGCCAGCAGCTTAAGGGACAGGGACCACGAGCAGTACTTC	CASSLRDRDHEQYF
NA	TRBD1	TRBV20-1	TRBJ1-1	TGCAGTGCCCCAGGGACAGGGGATGCTTTCTTT	CSAPGTGDAFF
NA	TRBD2	TRBV7-2	TRBJ2-5	TGTGCCAGCAGCTCGAGACTAGCGGGTCAAGAGACCCAGTACTTC	CASSSRLAGQETQYF
NA	NA	TRBV6-2/TRBV6-3	TRBJ1-2	TGTGCCAGCAGTCTAAGGGAGGACGGCTACACCTTC	CASSLREDGYTF
once	NA	TRBV5-7	TRBJ1-1	TGTGCCAGCAGCTTGGAGAGTGAAGCTTTCTTT	CASSLESEAFF
NA	NA	TRBV6-5	TRBJ1-5	TGTGCCAGCAGCGCGAGTCATAGCAATCAGCCCCAGCATTTT	CASSASHSNQPQHF
NA	NA	TRBV5-1	TRBJ2-3	TGCGCCAGCAGCTTTGAGGATACGCAGTATTTT	CASSFEDTQYF
NA	TRBD1	TRBV29-1	TRBJ1-2	TGCAGCGCCGCGGGACAGGGGAATGGCTACACCTTC	CSAAGQGNGYTF
NA	NA	TRBV18	TRBJ2-5	TGTGCCAGCTCACCCTCTCAAGAGACCCAGTACTTC	CASSPSQETQYF
NA	TRBD2	TRBV13	TRBJ2-3	TGTGCCAGCAGCCTCTTGGGACTAGCGGGCACAGATACGCAGTATTTT	CASSLLGLAGTDTQYF
NA	TRBD1	TRBV15	TRBJ2-3	TGTGCCACCAGCAGACAACAGGGGGCTGGCACAGATACGCAGTATTTT	CATSRQQGAGTDTQYF
NA	TRBD1	TRBV9	TRBJ1-2	TGTGCCAGCAGCGCTTCGACAGGGTTTAACTATGGCTACACCTTC	CASSASTGFNYGYTF
NA	NA	TRBV19	TRBJ1-5	TGTGCCAGTAGTAATGGGCCAGGGGCCCCCCAGCATTTT	CASSNGPGAPQHF
NA	TRBD1	TRBV9	TRBJ2-1	TGTGCCAGCAGCGTAGAGGTAACAGGGGCGTACAATGAGCAGTTCTTC	CASSVEVTGAYNEQFF
NA	TRBD1	TRBV28	TRBJ1-3	TGTGCCAGCAGCCGGGACAGGGTAAACACCATATATTTT	CASSRDRVNTIYF
NA	NA	TRBV7-2	TRBJ2-7	TGTGCCAGCAGCTTAGCAGGGCAGGGCTCGGTCGAGCAGTACTTC	CASSLAGQGSVEQYF
NA	TRBD1	TRBV5-5	TRBJ1-6	TGTGCCAGCAGCCTTCCGGACAGGGAATCACCCCTCCACTTT	CASSLPDRESPLHF
NA	TRBD1	TRBV15	TRBJ2-2	TGTGCCACCAGCAGAGGGAACAGGGGGTCTTCCGGGGAGCTGTTTTTT	CATSRGNRGSSGELFF
NA	NA	TRBV7-9	TRBJ2-3	TGTGCCATCCCGTCAAGAGACACAGATACGCAGTATTTT	CAIPSRDTDTQYF
few	TRBD1	TRBV27	TRBJ2-2	TGTGCCAGCAGTTCCGGGACAGTGAACACCGGGGAGCTGTTTTTT	CASSSGTVNTGELFF
NA	NA	TRBV5-1	TRBJ2-7	TGCGCCAGCAGCCTAGGACAACCTCCCTCCGAGCAGTACTTC	CASSLGQPPSEQYF
NA	TRBD1	TRBV6-5	TRBJ2-7	TGTGCCAGCAGGACCCCCGGGACAGGGGCCTACGAGCAGTACTTC	CASRTPGTGAYEQYF
NA	TRBD2	TRBV5-1	TRBJ2-2	TGCGCCAGCAGCGCGACCCAACTAGCGGGGGCCGCGAACACCGGGGAGCTGTTTTTT	CASSATQLAGAANTGELFF
once	NA	TRBV6-2/TRBV6-3	TRBJ2-3	TGTGCCAGCAGTTACTCGAGCCCAGATACGCAGTATTTT	CASSYSSPDTQYF
once	NA	TRBV19	TRBJ2-2	TGTGCCAGTAGATCGTTGGGGCAGGCGTACACCGGGGAGCTGTTTTTT	CASRSLGQAYTGELFF
NA	NA	TRBV10-3	TRBJ2-3	TGTGCCACCTCTAATGGACAGAGCACAGATACGCAGTATTTT	CATSNGQSTDTQYF
NA	NA	TRBV15	TRBJ2-3	TGTGCCACCAGCACCCCTGACAGCGATACGCAGTATTTT	CATSTPDSDTQYF
few	NA	TRBV25-1	TRBJ1-1	TGTGCCAGCAGTGCCTCAGGGCACACTGAAGCTTTCTTT	CASSASGHTEAFF
NA	TRBD1	TRBV6-6	TRBJ1-5	TGTGCCAGCAGTCAATCCGGGACAGGGGTAAATCAGCCCCAGCATTTT	CASSQSGTGVNQPQHF
NA	NA	TRBV19	TRBJ2-5	TGTGCCAGTAGTATAGATGAGGGAGAGACCCAGTACTTC	CASSIDEGETQYF
few	TRBD1	TRBV2	TRBJ2-2	TGTGCCAGCAGACGCCGGGACAGGGGGCCCGGGGAGCTGTTTTTT	CASRRRDRGPGELFF
NA	TRBD1	TRBV5-4	TRBJ1-5	TGTGCCAGCAGCTCGGGACAGGATAGCAATCAGCCCCAGCATTTT	CASSSGQDSNQPQHF
NA	TRBD1	TRBV19	TRBJ1-6	TGTGCCAGTAGAGTACAGGGGGTTTCTTCACCCCTCCACTTT	CASRVQGVSSPLHF
NA	TRBD2	TRBV2	TRBJ2-7	TGTGCCAGCACCGAAATACAGGCCGGGGGGGAGCAGTACTTC	CASTEIQAGGEQYF